This T cell receptor (beta chain) emerged from a study of neoadjuvant nivolumab and ipilimumab in lung cancer. Trimming took 9 bases from V and 0 from J, leaving 5 bases between them. Germline V gene data show CDR1 as SNHLY and CDR2 as FYNNEI. The CDR3 sequence is 11 residues long. Clones were read by immunoSEQ multiplex PCR, and TCRdb kept only the in-frame ones, dropping some. Here the sample spans around 7,300 clones, 75% to 90% being singletons. The sample in question was tumor tissue, obtained after neoadjuvant nivolumab, alone or with ipilimumab, at or shortly before surgery. The V gene is TRBV2, the J gene TRBJ1-1; D gene uncertain. The clonotype comes from an adult with non-small cell lung cancer. The CDR3 DNA reads TGTGCCAGGGCCCTGAACACTGAAGCTTTCTTT. Amino acids: CARALNTEAFF.